Listed here is a single T cell receptor beta chain. Measured with immunoSEQ multiplex PCR; TCRdb has only the in-frame clones, and not every one. This repertoire shows around 200,000 clones, about 80% found once; its top ten account for about 2.5%. The data are from a study of blood T cell repertoires in COVID-19. The sample was peripheral blood. The origin of this receptor is a woman aged 40 to 50 with active or convalescent COVID-19.

CDR3 DNA: TGTGCCAGCAGTGCCCAGACAGGCACGAACTCACCCCTCCACTTT. This sequence encodes CASSAQTGTNSPLHF. The chain is built from TRBV6-2 or TRBV6-3 and TRBJ1-6; D is possibly TRBD1 (6 bases). Germline-derived CDR1 and CDR2 are MNHEY and SVGEGT. V dropped 5 bases and J dropped 10 bases, with 18 bases sitting between them. The CDR3 is 15 amino acids.